This TCR beta chain was captured by sequencing in a study of OX40 agonist ivuxolimab in advanced cancers. In the study overall: The patients got ivuxolimab, which is an agonistic anti-OX40 (CD134) antibody. Averaging roughly 60 years in age, with a range of about 20 to 90, the cohort was about 86% male.

Blood sampling was done at baseline, cycle 4 day 1, and cycle 7 day 1. Assay used: immunoSEQ multiplex PCR; TCRdb lists only in-frame clones, some missing. Here the sample spans about 83,000 clones, approximately 91% being singletons. This clone was counted a few times. Its cognate antigen is unknown. Germline CDR1 LNHDA, CDR2 SQIVND (reference sequence). The length of the CDR3 is 15 residues. V shed 7 bases and J shed 1 base, with 13 bases lying between them. Study-wide results and limits: Among the lowest peripheral clonal expansion occurred in 0.1-3.0 mg/kg partial responders.

The V call is TRBV19, the J call TRBJ2-2; tentative D call: TRBD2 (5 bases). The sequencing here drew on CD4+ or CD8+ T cells sorted from blood, taken in a trial of the OX40 agonist ivuxolimab. The receptor's source is an adult with an advanced solid tumor such as melanoma, head and neck, liver or kidney cancer. The CDR3 reads CASTTSAGNTGELFF. The DNA for the CDR3 is TGTGCCAGTACTACCTCCGCGGGGAACACCGGGGAGCTGTTTTTT.